This T cell receptor (beta chain) was captured in a study of T cells in Graves' hyperthyroidism and ophthalmopathy (dated by TCRdb to the late 2010s). Broadly, across the study: Peripheral blood was sampled at the time of initial diagnosis, prior to any treatment. To identify distinguishing TCR V-J signatures, a discovery cohort of 90 to 100 patients was used, comprising 43 with Graves' ophthalmopathy and approximately 57 with stable Graves' hyperthyroidism. Prospective prediction of ophthalmopathy was tested in an independent validation cohort consisting of about 19 hyperthyroidism patients and approximately 16 patients who later progressed to ophthalmopathy. For training and testing, the 100 or so patients in the discovery cohort were randomly divided in a 7:3 ratio. In addition, the study compared T-cell repertoires in thyroid tissue and in blood from several Graves' hyperthyroidism patients. After sampling, hyperthyroidism patients received methimazole starting at 30 mg daily, and ophthalmopathy patients received high-dose intravenous methylprednisolone. TCR Vbeta CDR3 sequencing of around 130 peripheral blood samples (over 40 ophthalmopathy, approximately 80 hyperthyroidism and roughly 17 progressor patients) is reported in the paper. Overall study results and their limits: Most expanded thyroid clonotypes (frequency above 0.001) were also detected in blood, suggesting blood repertoires may reflect thyroid immune responses. Sample size was not statistically predetermined, and blinding of investigators to group allocation was not performed. In cross-validation, a model built on a 13 V-J signature told ophthalmopathy apart from stable hyperthyroidism with under 90% sensitivity and about 81% specificity, and in testing the same model reached 80%/75%. In validation, progression to ophthalmopathy was predicted by the model with approximately 67% sensitivity and 72.22% specificity, a median of around 6.5 months before onset.

There are many counts of this clonotype. What antigen it recognizes has not been identified. No base quality values were provided; no much bigger clone lies one nucleotide off. The CDR3 numbers 16 residues from cysteine through phenylalanine. The DNA shown is the 48-base CDR3, in frame from base 1. As encoded in the germline V gene (reference sequence), CDR1 is DFQATT while CDR2 is SNEGSKA. V ends up 0 bases short and J 0 bases short, with an unmatched junction base count of 6. TCR beta CDR3 regions were amplified from RNA transcripts. The TCR CDR3 was subjected to a first round of RT-PCR using the HTBI primer set and the Qiagen OneStep RT-PCR kit. Libraries were constructed in a second round of multiplex PCR, after which size selection and purification were carried out. Libraries were sequenced paired-end with 100 bp reads on an Illumina HiSeq2000. The original pipeline was this. SOAPnuke was used to process the raw data, with reads discarded if the reads contained adapters or uncalled bases, had a mean Phred below 15, or lacked an exact constant-primer or identifier match. High-quality paired reads were merged with COPE v1.2.5, and unique nucleotide sequences were defined as clonotypes. MiTCR v1.1 was used to align clonotypes to the IMGT TRBV, TRBD and TRBJ reference segments. Analysis was restricted to V-J combinations with a frequency above 0.0001, which covered roughly 99% of repertoires. A TCS score was defined as the ratio of F50 (clonal expansion) to E x V (chaos), with BLOSUM62-based TCRdist applied between CDR3 peptides within each V-J. Welch's t-statistics and random forest reduced several hundred V-J features to fewer than 15, which were used in a naive Bayes classifier (R e1071). TCRdb redid the processing of the public reads, applying fastp at Q25 and MiXCR, and retained in-frame beta chains. Merged by CDR3 protein, the rows form single entries marked with the most common genes and DNA. The V and J calls come from TCRdb's annotation, not from the publication. The sample data list more than 300,000 distinct CDR3 sequences, and 13% of these were observed just once. The biggest ten clones account for 9.2% of the sample.

Stable Graves' hyperthyroidism was defined as the absence of progression to ophthalmopathy over 18 months of follow-up. The hyperthyroidism patients were between 18 and 65 years old and newly diagnosed, with a disease duration of less than 2 months. Exclusion was applied to patients with uncontrolled infections, other autoimmune diseases, pregnancy or lactation. Diagnoses relied on clinical symptoms, serum thyroxine and TRAb, thyroid ultrasound and orbital computed tomography. Ficoll-Paque density gradient centrifugation was used to isolate PBMCs from around 9.1 ml of fresh peripheral blood. Total RNA was extracted with Trizol reagent, and quality was checked on an Agilent 2100 Bioanalyzer.

This receptor was obtained from a woman younger than 35 with Graves' hyperthyroidism. Source material: blood. The chain employs TRBV20-1 and TRBJ2-3; 7 middle bases align to TRBD2. The bases read TGCAGTGCTAGAGATCCAGCGGGACCCAGCACAGATACGCAGTATTTT. It translates as CSARDPAGPSTDTQYF.